Shown below are 20 T cell receptor beta chains from a single sample sequenced in a study of T-cell reconstitution after alpha-beta-depleted transplantation in children. Researchers prepared the TCRbeta library using unique molecular identifiers, the study reports. In TCRdb, the PCR reads were re-called with MiXCR into one record per CDR3 protein. The sample comprises 350,000 to 450,000 distinct CDR3 sequences, 13% of which are singletons, and 3.5% to 4.5% rests with the top ten. Sequenced here: PBMCs, sampled from the stem cell graft. The receptors shown here come from a human donor who donated a stem cell graft to a child with Fanconi anemia.

The sample holds many counts of this clonotype. This rearrangement joins TRBV5-1 to TRBJ2-3, with 10 positions matching TRBD2. CDR3 length: 14 residues. With V trimmed by 4 bases and J by 6 bases, 5 bases remained unmatched. From germline, CDR1 is SGHRS and CDR2 YFSETQ. The CDR3 here is CASSPTSGVDTQYF. The CDR3 DNA reads TGCGCCAGCAGCCCCACTAGCGGGGTCGATACGCAGTATTTT.

This clonotype was recorded many times. The junction departs from germline at one end; a sequencing error may be responsible. The V and J genes are TRBV7-2 and TRBJ2-5, with D perhaps assigned TRBD1 or TRBD2 (5 bases each). The CDR3 has 12 residues. CDR1 SGHTA and CDR2 FQGNSA come from the germline V gene. The CDR3 loop is CASSLTSGTRDF. The CDR3 coding sequence is TGTGCCAGCAGCCTTACGTCTGGGACCCGGGACTTC.

This clonotype appeared a few times. The chain has TRBV20-1 and TRBJ1-1; a weak D match, TRBD1 (5 bases). This CDR3 spans 14 amino acids. Trimming shortened V by 5 bases and J by 0 bases, and 13 bases separated the two germline ends. CDR1 is DFQATT, CDR2 SNEGSKA, per germline (reference sequence). CDR3 region: CSAGRGGMNTEAFF. In DNA form, the CDR3 reads TGCAGTGCTGGGAGGGGAGGCATGAACACTGAAGCTTTCTTT.

The V and J genes are TRBV20-1 and TRBJ1-4, with D tentatively TRBD1 (5 bases). The V end lost 4 bases, the J end lost 8 bases, and 17 bases lay between the germline ends. CDR1 and CDR2 from the germline V gene are DFQATT and SNEGSKA (reference sequence). The CDR3 is 14 residues long. CDR3 region: CSAIQRDQGEKLFF. CDR3 sequence (DNA): TGCAGTGCTATTCAACGGGACCAAGGGGAAAAACTGTTTTTT.

This clonotype has a single count. A read error may explain this, as a much larger clone is one base away. The V and J genes are TRBV6-2 or TRBV6-3 and TRBJ2-1; D remains ambiguous. Between the trimmed V and J ends, which lost 8 bases and 10 bases, there was a span of 15 bases. In germline, CDR1 is MNHEY, CDR2 SVGEGT. The length of the CDR3 is 12 residues. The CDR3: CASWSVLEEQFF. DNA for the CDR3: TGTGCCAGCTGGAGCGTGCTAGAGGAGCAGTTCTTC.

This clonotype came up many times. V usage is TRBV12-3 or TRBV12-4 and J usage is TRBJ1-4; D gene uncertain. CDR3 size: 15 residues. V dropped 5 bases and J dropped 0 bases, with 10 bases sitting between them. This chain's CDR3 is CASSQTVSTNEKLFF. In DNA form, the CDR3 reads TGTGCCAGCAGTCAGACGGTATCAACTAATGAAAAACTGTTTTTT.

The chain is built from TRBV3-1 and TRBJ1-4; 8 positions agree with TRBD1. Germline V gene lookup returns CDR1 LGHDT and CDR2 YNNKEL (reference sequence). This CDR3 region has 15 residues. The trim removed 2 bases at V and 8 bases at J, leaving 7 bases unmatched. CDR3 amino acids: CASSQPGQAYEKLFF. For the CDR3, the DNA is TGTGCCAGCAGCCAACCGGGACAGGCCTACGAAAAACTGTTTTTT.

This chain links TRBV6-2 or TRBV6-3 with TRBJ1-1; 7 bases map to TRBD1. V shed 2 bases, J shed 4 bases, and the junction held 10 bases outside the gene matches. Per the germline V gene, CDR1 is MNHEY and CDR2 is SVGEGT. The CDR3 runs to 16 residues. CDR3 region: CASSYVGTVGGTEAFF. The CDR3 DNA reads TGTGCCAGCAGTTACGTGGGGACAGTCGGAGGCACTGAAGCTTTCTTT.

The chain uses TRBV18 and TRBJ1-3; 8 nucleotides match TRBD1. The length of the CDR3 is 15 residues. Germline V gene lookup returns CDR1 KGHSH and CDR2 LQKENI. V lost 3 bases to trimming and J lost 4 bases; unmatched junction nucleotides: 5. This CDR3 reads CASSPGTGEGNTIYF. CDR3 bases: TGTGCCAGCTCACCGGGGACAGGCGAAGGAAACACCATATATTTT. The full variable domain, completed using reference TRBV18 and TRBJ1-3, is NAGVMQNPRHLVRRRGQEARLRCSPMKGHSHVYWYRQLPEEGLKFMVYLQKENIIDESGMPKERFSAEFPKEGPSILRIQQVVRGDSAAYFCASSPGTGEGNTIYFGEGSWLTVV.

This clonotype was picked up many times. The chain employs TRBV20-1 and TRBJ1-2; TRBD1 matches 8 bases. Germline V gives CDR1 DFQATT, CDR2 SNEGSKA (reference sequence). The ends lost 8 bases at V and 3 bases at J; junction bases unmatched: 8. The CDR3 consists of 13 residues. CDR3 DNA sequence: TGCAGTCTTGGACAGGGTGGTTACTATGGCTACACCTTC. Translated, it gives CSLGQGGYYGYTF.

This clonotype has just a few counts. The chain uses TRBV7-6 and TRBJ2-1; 16 nucleotides agree with TRBD2. There are 22 residues in the CDR3. CDR1 and CDR2 from the germline V gene are SGHVS and FNYEAQ. V lost 5 bases, J lost 6 bases, and 22 bases stayed unmatched. CDR3 nucleotides: TGTGCCAGCAGCCTCGGTCGCTTAGGGACTAGCGGGGGGGCCGTTTTTGCCAATGAGCAGTTCTTC. Amino acid sequence: CASSLGRLGTSGGAVFANEQFF.

The rearrangement uses TRBV7-6 and TRBJ2-2; the match to TRBD2 covers 11 bases. Germline assignment: CDR1 SGHVS and CDR2 FNYEAQ. CDR3 length: 15 amino acids. V was clipped by 10 bases and J by 10 bases; unmatched bases: 14. CDR3 coding DNA: TGTGCCACAAGCGGGGGTAGCGGGGGGGCCCAGGAGCTGTTTTTT. It yields the protein CATSGGSGGAQELFF.

Details on this clonotype: This may arise from a read error, as a much more abundant clone is one base away. J is TRBJ1-1 and V is TRBV7-8, with D perhaps matching TRBD1 (5 bases). The CDR3 loop spans 17 amino acids. Germline assignment: CDR1 SGHVS and CDR2 FQNEAQ. The CDR3 sequence is CASSSFRSGRGYTKAFF. The CDR3 DNA follows: TGTGCCAGCAGCTCCTTCAGGTCGGGCCGGGGGTACACTAAAGCTTTCTTT.

This clonotype was detected only a few times. The chain links TRBV7-2 to TRBJ2-7; TRBD2 matches 8 bases. This CDR3 region has 14 residues. V lost 0 bases and J lost 2; bases outside the gene matches: 0. Germline V CDR1 and CDR2: SGHTA, FQGNSA. CDR3 loop: CASSLASGAYEQYV. CDR3 sequence (DNA): TGTGCCAGCAGCTTAGCTAGCGGGGCCTACGAGCAGTACGTC.

The chain is built from TRBV5-1 and TRBJ2-7; D possibly matches TRBD1 or TRBD2 (5 bases each). The germline V and J ends were trimmed by 0 bases and 3 bases, with 16 bases remaining between them. The CDR3 is 16 residues long. Germline V gene data show CDR1 as SGHRS and CDR2 as YFSETQ. The CDR3 spells CASSLAPGAAYYEQYF. The CDR3 DNA sequence: TGCGCCAGCAGCTTGGCCCCCGGGGCCGCATACTACGAGCAGTACTTC.

This clonotype has just a few counts. The chain employs TRBV10-3 and TRBJ2-2; D gene unclear. CDR3 size: 16 residues. Trimming pared 6 bases from V and 4 bases from J, leaving 18 bases between. Germline assignment: CDR1 ENHRY and CDR2 SYGVKD. The CDR3 coding sequence is TGTGCCATCAGCGAACAGCAACCGAAGACCACCGGGGAGCTGTTTTTT. Translation gives CAISEQQPKTTGELFF.

J is TRBJ1-1 and V is TRBV12-3 or TRBV12-4; 7 bases match TRBD1. V lost 2 bases to trimming and J lost 4 bases; unmatched junction nucleotides: 4. This CDR3 spans 14 amino acids. The CDR3 DNA sequence: TGTGCCAGCAGTTTACAGACAGGGAGCACTGAAGCTTTCTTT. Translating gives CASSLQTGSTEAFF.

V gene TRBV7-8 combines with J gene TRBJ1-4, with D perhaps TRBD1 (6 bases). In germline, CDR1 is SGHVS, CDR2 FQNEAQ. This CDR3 comprises 15 residues. Deletions cut 3 bases from V and 4 bases from J, with 12 bases between. CDR3 DNA: TGTGCCAGCAGCTTCAGGGGACCCGTTAATGAAAAACTGTTTTTT. Its translation: CASSFRGPVNEKLFF.

This clonotype was recorded many times. CDR3 nucleotides: TGCGCCAGCATGAGTAGCGGATTCACAGATACGCAGTATTTT. Residues: CASMSSGFTDTQYF. This chain uses TRBV4-1 with TRBJ2-3; tentative D call: TRBD2 (6 bases). Germline CDR1 and CDR2: MGHRA and YSYEKL. Trimming removed 7 bases from V and 2 bases from J, with 13 bases in between. CDR3 length: 14 amino acids.

The table lists this clonotype with a few counts. The chain combines TRBV24-1 with TRBJ1-5; possible D gene TRBD1, 6 bases. Trimming removed 4 bases from V and 6 bases from J, with 12 bases in between. Germline-derived CDR1 and CDR2 are KGHDR and SFDVKD. The CDR3 is made up of 14 amino acids. In DNA form, the CDR3 reads TGTGCCACCAGTGACCCCACAGGGCTTCAGCCCCAGCATTTT. Translation gives CATSDPTGLQPQHF.